Shown below are 3 T cell receptor beta chains from a single sample sequenced in a study of Graves' ophthalmopathy and Graves' hyperthyroidism. The authors amplified TCR beta CDR3 regions, and they did so from RNA transcripts for repertoire sequencing. HTBI-primed first-round RT-PCR preceded second-round multiplex PCR. TCRdb analysed the multiplex PCR reads with MiXCR anew, one entry per CDR3 protein. The repertoire holds about 210,000 distinct CDR3 sequences, with approximately 29% as singletons. Sequenced sample: peripheral blood. All receptors derive from a man over 45 with Graves' ophthalmopathy.

This clonotype was counted at least ten times. The chain combines TRBV19 with TRBJ1-5, with TRBD1 identical over 7 bases. There are 16 residues in the CDR3. Germline V CDR1 and CDR2: LNHDA, SQIVND (reference sequence). Trimming cost V 5 bases and J 2 bases; bases outside gene matches: 9. The CDR3 sequence is CASSPTGDGGNQPQHF. CDR3 nucleotides: TGTGCCAGTAGTCCTACAGGGGATGGTGGCAATCAGCCCCAGCATTTT.

This clonotype was seen many times. The gene calls are TRBV4-1 and TRBJ2-6; D is uncertain. CDR1 and CDR2 from the germline V gene are MGHRA and YSYEKL. Trimming took 6 bases from V and 0 from J, leaving 12 bases between them. The CDR3 is 16 amino acids. The CDR3 DNA reads TGCGCCAGCAGTCCCCGACGGACCTCTGGGGCCAACGTCCTGACTTTC. This sequence encodes CASSPRRTSGANVLTF.

This clonotype came up many times. CDR3 protein: CASSVEGSGTGELFF. The CDR3 DNA reads TGTGCCAGCAGCGTAGAAGGTAGCGGGACCGGGGAGCTGTTTTTT. This chain uses TRBV9 with TRBJ2-2; 7 bases map to TRBD2. The CDR3 consists of 15 residues. V gave up 0 bases and J gave up 5 bases; unmatched junction bases: 4. Per the germline V gene, CDR1 is SGDLS and CDR2 is YYNGEE.